Presented here are 3 T cell receptor beta chains from one specimen sequenced in a study of blood T cells in healthy people across ages. The use of a sample-barcoded 5' primer and a J-beta primer mix characterized a second PCR of roughly 7 to 12 cycles. Using its own MiXCR run on the 5' RACE reads, TCRdb lists one record per CDR3 protein. Among 1,300,000 or so distinct CDR3 sequences, approximately 60% were seen once, and the ten largest hold approximately 7%. The sample taken for sequencing was blood. These receptors all come from a man aged 18 to 35 in good health.

The V and J genes are TRBV4-1 and TRBJ2-4; a weak D match, TRBD1 (5 bases). Trimming left V 0 bases short and J 2 bases short, with 23 bases between. Germline CDR1 MGHRA, CDR2 YSYEKL. CDR3 length: 20 residues. The CDR3 nucleotides read TGCGCCAGCAGCCAAGAATCCAATGAATGGGGCAGGGTGTCCAAAAACATTCAGTACTTC. Translated: CASSQESNEWGRVSKNIQYF.

The table lists this clonotype with a few counts. This chain uses TRBV7-9 with TRBJ2-3; D remains unclear. CDR1 and CDR2 (germline): SEHNR, FQNEAQ (reference sequence). This CDR3 has 12 amino acids. V lost 5 bases and J lost 2, with 5 bases in between. Here the CDR3 reads CASSIHTDTQYF. The CDR3 coding sequence is TGTGCCAGCAGCATCCACACAGATACGCAGTATTTT. The complete variable domain, with remaining parts taken from reference TRBV7-9 and TRBJ2-3, reads DTGVSQNPRHKITKRGQNVTFRCDPISEHNRLYWYRQTLGQGPEFLTYFQNEAQLEKSRLLSDRFSAERPKGSFSTLEIQRTEQGDSAMYLCASSIHTDTQYFGPGTRLTVL.

The chain links TRBV27 to TRBJ2-1; either TRBD1 or TRBD2 may supply D (6 bases each). Germline V gene sequence: CDR1 MNHEY, CDR2 SMNVEV (reference sequence). The CDR3 runs 15 residues. Trimming shortened V by 3 bases and J by 2 bases, and 11 bases separated the two germline ends. The CDR3 region is CASSFLEGAYNEQFF. The CDR3 nucleotides are TGTGCCAGCAGTTTTCTGGAGGGGGCCTACAATGAGCAGTTCTTC.